A selection of T cell receptor beta chains follows, all from one sample in a study of shared clonotypes between healthy human individuals. The protocol was immunoSEQ multiplex PCR, while the TCRdb copy is restricted to in-frame clones and leaves out a portion. This table holds under 2,500,000 clones, 90% to 96% found once. The sample consisted of naive CD4+ T cells sorted from blood. The receptors stem from a man younger than 35 in good health. Each CDR3 is given with its conserved first and last residue. D genes are given only for firm matches. Expanded clones are given a class, and other clones once, few, many or no size at all.

j_call: TRBJ1-5
v_call: TRBV19
clone_size: .
d_call: .
cdr3_length: 14
cdr3_aa: CASNEQGGTQPQHF
cdr3_nt: TGTGCCAGTAATGAGCAGGGAGGTACTCAGCCCCAGCATTTT

j_call: TRBJ2-3
v_call: TRBV7-2
clone_size: .
d_call: .
cdr3_length: 13
cdr3_aa: CASSRQYTDTQYF
cdr3_nt: TGTGCCAGCAGCCGACAGTACACAGATACGCAGTATTTT

j_call: TRBJ2-7
v_call: TRBV7-2
clone_size: once
d_call: TRBD2
cdr3_length: 16
cdr3_aa: CASTARAGGSSYEQYF
cdr3_nt: TGTGCCAGCACCGCGAGGGCGGGGGGGAGCTCCTACGAGCAGTACTTC

j_call: TRBJ1-3
v_call: TRBV19
clone_size: few
d_call: .
cdr3_length: 14
cdr3_aa: CASSTQGRGNTIYF
cdr3_nt: TGTGCCAGTAGTACACAGGGTCGAGGAAACACCATATATTTT

j_call: TRBJ1-1
v_call: TRBV20-1
clone_size: .
d_call: .
cdr3_length: 11
cdr3_aa: CSAIKNTEAFF
cdr3_nt: TGCAGTGCGATCAAGAACACTGAAGCTTTCTTT

j_call: TRBJ1-2
v_call: TRBV6-5
clone_size: once
d_call: .
cdr3_length: 15
cdr3_aa: CASRSEPSPNYGYTF
cdr3_nt: TGTGCCAGCAGGTCAGAGCCTAGCCCTAACTATGGCTACACCTTC

j_call: TRBJ2-7
v_call: TRBV29-1
clone_size: .
d_call: TRBD1
cdr3_length: 11
cdr3_aa: CSGRQGGEQYF
cdr3_nt: TGCAGCGGTCGACAGGGGGGCGAGCAGTACTTC

j_call: TRBJ2-3
v_call: TRBV20-1
clone_size: .
d_call: .
cdr3_length: 8
cdr3_aa: CSAPDSSF
cdr3_nt: TGCAGTGCTCCCGACAGTTCTTTT

j_call: TRBJ2-5
v_call: TRBV14
clone_size: .
d_call: TRBD2
cdr3_length: 17
cdr3_aa: CASRRERERGGLETQYF
cdr3_nt: TGTGCCAGCAGGCGCGAAAGGGAGCGGGGGGGCCTTGAGACCCAGTACTTC

j_call: TRBJ2-3
v_call: TRBV9
clone_size: .
d_call: .
cdr3_length: 15
cdr3_aa: CASSVVGLLTDTQYF
cdr3_nt: TGTGCCAGCAGCGTAGTGGGACTCCTCACAGATACGCAGTATTTT

j_call: TRBJ1-4
v_call: TRBV19
clone_size: .
d_call: .
cdr3_length: 14
cdr3_aa: CASTKDSAFEKLFF
cdr3_nt: TGTGCCAGTACCAAAGACAGCGCCTTTGAAAAACTGTTTTTT

j_call: TRBJ2-6
v_call: TRBV9
clone_size: .
d_call: TRBD1
cdr3_length: 17
cdr3_aa: CASSRETGGLGANVLTF
cdr3_nt: TGTGCCAGCAGCCGAGAGACAGGGGGCCTTGGGGCCAACGTCCTGACTTTC

j_call: TRBJ1-2
v_call: TRBV5-4
clone_size: .
d_call: .
cdr3_length: 13
cdr3_aa: CASSPDRIYGYTF
cdr3_nt: TGTGCCAGCAGCCCCGACAGAATCTATGGCTACACCTTC

j_call: TRBJ2-7
v_call: TRBV27
clone_size: .
d_call: .
cdr3_length: 14
cdr3_aa: CASSLGGGAAEQYF
cdr3_nt: TGTGCCAGCAGTCTTGGTGGGGGGGCGGCCGAGCAGTACTTC

j_call: TRBJ2-3
v_call: TRBV6-1
clone_size: .
d_call: .
cdr3_length: 17
cdr3_aa: CASSEKGFGDSTDTQYF
cdr3_nt: TGTGCCAGCAGTGAAAAGGGGTTCGGAGATAGCACAGATACGCAGTATTTT

j_call: TRBJ1-3
v_call: TRBV25-1
clone_size: .
d_call: TRBD1
cdr3_length: 15
cdr3_aa: CASSETGVTGNTIYF
cdr3_nt: TGTGCCAGCAGTGAAACAGGGGTTACTGGAAACACCATATATTTT

j_call: TRBJ2-7
v_call: TRBV6-1
clone_size: .
d_call: .
cdr3_length: 16
cdr3_aa: CASSEAQAIKYREQYF
cdr3_nt: TGTGCCAGCAGTGAAGCACAGGCGATCAAATATCGTGAGCAGTACTTC

j_call: TRBJ2-2
v_call: TRBV11-3
clone_size: once
d_call: .
cdr3_length: 16
cdr3_aa: CASSPSGPGSTGELFF
cdr3_nt: TGTGCCAGCAGCCCGTCGGGGCCTGGGAGCACCGGGGAGCTGTTTTTT

j_call: TRBJ1-5
v_call: TRBV9
clone_size: .
d_call: .
cdr3_length: 13
cdr3_aa: CASSGASNQPQHF
cdr3_nt: TGTGCCAGCAGCGGGGCTAGCAATCAGCCCCAGCATTTT

j_call: TRBJ2-2
v_call: TRBV4-2
clone_size: .
d_call: .
cdr3_length: 16
cdr3_aa: CASSQEGALAGGELFF
cdr3_nt: TGTGCCAGCAGCCAAGAAGGTGCCTTGGCTGGCGGGGAGCTGTTTTTT

j_call: TRBJ2-5
v_call: TRBV4-1
clone_size: .
d_call: TRBD2
cdr3_length: 16
cdr3_aa: CASSRIGLAGLGTQYF
cdr3_nt: TGCGCCAGCAGCCGGATCGGACTAGCGGGGTTAGGGACCCAGTACTTC

j_call: TRBJ1-1
v_call: TRBV6-6
clone_size: .
d_call: .
cdr3_length: 14
cdr3_aa: CASSYSGAGTEAFF
cdr3_nt: TGTGCCAGCAGTTACTCGGGCGCCGGCACTGAAGCTTTCTTT

j_call: TRBJ1-1
v_call: TRBV28
clone_size: .
d_call: TRBD1
cdr3_length: 15
cdr3_aa: CASSYAAQGSAEAFF
cdr3_nt: TGTGCCAGCAGCTATGCGGCACAGGGGTCAGCTGAAGCTTTCTTT

j_call: TRBJ2-7
v_call: TRBV27
clone_size: once
d_call: .
cdr3_length: 12
cdr3_aa: CASSFSGPTQYF
cdr3_nt: TGTGCCAGCAGTTTCTCGGGACCCACCCAGTACTTC

j_call: TRBJ1-4
v_call: TRBV19
clone_size: .
d_call: .
cdr3_length: 16
cdr3_aa: CASSMGTGTQGEKLFF
cdr3_nt: TGTGCCAGTAGTATGGGGACCGGGACTCAGGGAGAAAAACTGTTTTTT

j_call: TRBJ2-3
v_call: TRBV7-6
clone_size: .
d_call: .
cdr3_length: 18
cdr3_aa: CASSTYKARVDSTDTQYF
cdr3_nt: TGTGCCAGCAGCACCTACAAAGCAAGGGTGGATAGCACAGATACGCAGTATTTT

j_call: TRBJ1-1
v_call: TRBV29-1
clone_size: .
d_call: .
cdr3_length: 11
cdr3_aa: CSVEWGPEAFF
cdr3_nt: TGCAGCGTTGAGTGGGGGCCTGAAGCTTTCTTT

j_call: TRBJ1-1
v_call: TRBV7-3
clone_size: .
d_call: .
cdr3_length: 13
cdr3_aa: CASSLMGYTEAFF
cdr3_nt: TGTGCCAGCAGCCTTATGGGGTACACTGAAGCTTTCTTT

j_call: TRBJ2-6
v_call: TRBV30
clone_size: once
d_call: .
cdr3_length: 17
cdr3_aa: CAWSVRSGQSGANVLTF
cdr3_nt: TGTGCCTGGAGTGTACGATCTGGACAGTCGGGGGCCAACGTCCTGACTTTC

j_call: TRBJ1-6
v_call: TRBV30
clone_size: .
d_call: .
cdr3_length: 17
cdr3_aa: CAWRADFPSSYNSPLHF
cdr3_nt: TGTGCCTGGAGGGCGGACTTTCCGAGCTCCTATAATTCACCCCTCCACTTT

j_call: TRBJ2-2
v_call: TRBV11-3
clone_size: .
d_call: .
cdr3_length: 14
cdr3_aa: CASSLGTSTGELFF
cdr3_nt: TGTGCCAGCAGCCTGGGGACGAGTACCGGGGAGCTGTTTTTT

j_call: TRBJ1-1
v_call: TRBV13
clone_size: few
d_call: .
cdr3_length: 17
cdr3_aa: CASSLRTGQTGNTEAFF
cdr3_nt: TGTGCCAGCAGCTTACGTACCGGACAGACTGGGAACACTGAAGCTTTCTTT

j_call: TRBJ1-2
v_call: TRBV6-1
clone_size: .
d_call: TRBD1
cdr3_length: 13
cdr3_aa: CASSDRDSYGYTF
cdr3_nt: TGTGCCAGCAGTGACCGGGACAGCTATGGCTACACCTTC

j_call: TRBJ2-5
v_call: TRBV11-2
clone_size: .
d_call: TRBD2
cdr3_length: 15
cdr3_aa: CASSPGTKVGETQYF
cdr3_nt: TGTGCCAGCAGCCCCGGGACTAAAGTCGGGGAGACCCAGTACTTC

j_call: TRBJ2-3
v_call: TRBV6-1
clone_size: .
d_call: TRBD2
cdr3_length: 15
cdr3_aa: CATGLAGALTDTQYF
cdr3_nt: TGTGCCACGGGACTAGCGGGAGCATTGACAGATACGCAGTATTTT

j_call: TRBJ2-5
v_call: TRBV5-1
clone_size: .
d_call: .
cdr3_length: 18
cdr3_aa: CASSLWPPDGVGQETQYF
cdr3_nt: TGCGCCAGCAGCTTGTGGCCTCCGGACGGGGTCGGGCAGGAGACCCAGTACTTC

j_call: TRBJ1-5
v_call: TRBV6-1
clone_size: .
d_call: .
cdr3_length: 13
cdr3_aa: CASAGMVNQPQHF
cdr3_nt: TGTGCCAGCGCCGGGATGGTCAATCAGCCCCAGCATTTT

j_call: TRBJ1-1
v_call: TRBV11-2
clone_size: .
d_call: .
cdr3_length: 11
cdr3_aa: CASSIPPGAFF
cdr3_nt: TGTGCCAGCAGCATACCCCCGGGAGCTTTCTTT

j_call: TRBJ2-3
v_call: TRBV7-2
clone_size: .
d_call: TRBD1
cdr3_length: 15
cdr3_aa: CASSHRDRDTDTQYF
cdr3_nt: TGTGCCAGCAGCCACCGGGACAGGGACACAGATACGCAGTATTTT

j_call: TRBJ1-4
v_call: TRBV9
clone_size: .
d_call: .
cdr3_length: 15
cdr3_aa: CASSRQGGINEKLFF
cdr3_nt: TGTGCCAGCAGCCGCCAAGGCGGGATTAATGAAAAACTGTTTTTT

j_call: TRBJ1-3
v_call: TRBV18
clone_size: once
d_call: .
cdr3_length: 14
cdr3_aa: CASSSDRPGNTIYF
cdr3_nt: TGTGCCAGCTCATCCGACAGGCCTGGAAACACCATATATTTT

j_call: TRBJ1-1
v_call: TRBV5-1
clone_size: .
d_call: .
cdr3_length: 13
cdr3_aa: CASFPPGNTEAFF
cdr3_nt: TGCGCCAGCTTCCCCCCGGGGAACACTGAAGCTTTCTTT

j_call: TRBJ1-3
v_call: TRBV9
clone_size: .
d_call: .
cdr3_length: 15
cdr3_aa: CASSVGVASGNTIYF
cdr3_nt: TGTGCCAGCAGCGTGGGGGTAGCCTCTGGAAACACCATATATTTT

j_call: TRBJ2-7
v_call: TRBV6-5
clone_size: .
d_call: TRBD1
cdr3_length: 14
cdr3_aa: CASTLRDSTYEQYF
cdr3_nt: TGTGCCAGCACCCTACGGGACAGTACCTACGAGCAGTACTTC

j_call: TRBJ2-1
v_call: TRBV5-1
clone_size: .
d_call: .
cdr3_length: 12
cdr3_aa: CASSLGGGEQFF
cdr3_nt: TGCGCCAGCAGCCTTGGTGGGGGTGAGCAGTTCTTC

j_call: TRBJ2-7
v_call: TRBV7-2
clone_size: .
d_call: .
cdr3_length: 15
cdr3_aa: CASSLDRSLDHEQYF
cdr3_nt: TGTGCCAGCAGCTTAGACCGGTCACTAGATCACGAGCAGTACTTC

j_call: TRBJ2-7
v_call: TRBV18
clone_size: .
d_call: .
cdr3_length: 14
cdr3_aa: CASSQEVDSYEQYF
cdr3_nt: TGTGCCAGCTCACAAGAAGTCGACAGCTACGAGCAGTACTTC

j_call: TRBJ2-2
v_call: TRBV5-1
clone_size: .
d_call: .
cdr3_length: 16
cdr3_aa: CASSSDAGIGTGELFF
cdr3_nt: TGCGCCAGCAGCTCCGATGCGGGGATCGGAACCGGGGAGCTGTTTTTT

j_call: TRBJ1-2
v_call: TRBV6-1
clone_size: .
d_call: TRBD1
cdr3_length: 15
cdr3_aa: CASSSYGQGIYGYTF
cdr3_nt: TGTGCCAGCAGTTCCTACGGACAGGGGATCTATGGCTACACCTTC

j_call: TRBJ2-3
v_call: TRBV9
clone_size: .
d_call: .
cdr3_length: 13
cdr3_aa: CASSVAPPDTQYF
cdr3_nt: TGTGCCAGCAGCGTAGCCCCCCCAGATACGCAGTATTTT

j_call: TRBJ2-7
v_call: TRBV7-4
clone_size: .
d_call: TRBD1
cdr3_length: 16
cdr3_aa: CASSPRPGTATNEQYF
cdr3_nt: TGTGCCAGCAGCCCACGACCTGGGACAGCTACTAACGAGCAGTACTTC

j_call: TRBJ1-1
v_call: TRBV18
clone_size: .
d_call: TRBD1
cdr3_length: 17
cdr3_aa: CASSPRLGGSGDTEAFF
cdr3_nt: TGTGCCAGCTCACCACGGTTAGGGGGCTCGGGGGACACTGAAGCTTTCTTT

j_call: TRBJ2-5
v_call: TRBV21-1
clone_size: once
d_call: .
cdr3_length: 16
cdr3_aa: CASSKGKKGCQETQYF
cdr3_nt: TGTGCCAGCAGCAAAGGTAAGAAGGGCTGCCAAGAGACCCAGTACTTC

j_call: TRBJ2-5
v_call: TRBV30
clone_size: .
d_call: .
cdr3_length: 13
cdr3_aa: CAWSVWARETQYF
cdr3_nt: TGTGCCTGGAGTGTATGGGCGAGGGAGACCCAGTACTTC